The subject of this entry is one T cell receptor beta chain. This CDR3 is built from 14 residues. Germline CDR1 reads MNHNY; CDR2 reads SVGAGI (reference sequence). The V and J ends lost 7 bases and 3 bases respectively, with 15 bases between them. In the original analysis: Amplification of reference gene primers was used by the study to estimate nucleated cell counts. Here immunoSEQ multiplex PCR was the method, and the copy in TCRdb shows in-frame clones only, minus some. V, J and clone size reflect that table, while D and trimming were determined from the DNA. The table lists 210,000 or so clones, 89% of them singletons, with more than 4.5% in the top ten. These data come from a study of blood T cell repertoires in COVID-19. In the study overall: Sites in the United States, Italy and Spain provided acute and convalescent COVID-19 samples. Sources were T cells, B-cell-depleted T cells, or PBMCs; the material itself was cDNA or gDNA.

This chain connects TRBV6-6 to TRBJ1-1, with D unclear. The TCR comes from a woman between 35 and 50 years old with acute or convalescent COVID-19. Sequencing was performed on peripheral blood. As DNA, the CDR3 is TGTGCCAGCAATCGGGGAGAACAACACACTGAAGCTTTCTTT. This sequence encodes CASNRGEQHTEAFF.